This TCR beta chain was obtained from a study of radiation and T cells in renal cell carcinoma. The sample's time point: blood 4 weeks post-SBRT, at nephrectomy. Treatment noted: 15 Gy SBRT to primary tumor, nephrectomy 4 weeks later. Findings and limits, study-wide: Without pretreatment biopsies, baseline tumor clonotype presence was undetermined.

Losses at the gene ends were 5 bases for V and 4 bases for J; bases not matched to a gene: 3. This CDR3 region has 14 residues. Germline CDR1 reads KGHSH; CDR2 reads LQKENI. The table lists this clone with a few counts. Its antigen remains unknown. TCRdb's copy holds only in-frame clones and misses some; the assay was immunoSEQ multiplex PCR. This repertoire shows some 150,000 clones, less than 90% found once; its top ten account for about 17%. The source material was blood, sampled from a patient whose treatment included radiotherapy and nephrectomy. J is TRBJ1-5 and V is TRBV18, with TRBD1 matching 9 bases. The clonotype originates from a woman aged 45-65 years with renal cell carcinoma. In DNA, the CDR3 is TGTGCCAGCTCAGCGGGACAGGGTAATCAGCCCCAGCATTTT. It translates to CASSAGQGNQPQHF.